A single sample is the source of the 14 T cell receptor beta chains below, sequenced in a study of post-analysis software for immune sequencing data. Overall study results and limits: Among roughly 5 TRBV segments more frequent in patients than controls were TRBV5-6, TRBV5-1 and TRBV20-1.

These receptors' antigens are unknown. Prepared libraries of TCR beta cDNA carried unique molecular identifiers. MiXCR, run by TCRdb on the PCR reads, gives a single entry per CDR3 protein. The repertoire consists of some 190,000 distinct CDR3 sequences, with around 30% occurring once and the leading ten covering approximately 3%. The sequenced sample consisted of blood. These receptors originate from a girl younger than 18 with multiple sclerosis.

With respect to this clonotype: A clone one base away is much larger, so this may be a read error. J is TRBJ2-7 and V is TRBV6-1; TRBD2 might be the D (5 bases). This CDR3 region has 15 residues. Germline lookup yields CDR1 MNHNS and CDR2 SASEGT. CDR3 in DNA: TGTACCAGCAGTGAAGCGGTAGCTTCGACCTACGAGCAGTACTTC. Protein: CTSSEAVASTYEQYF.

The chain uses TRBV6-2 or TRBV6-3 and TRBJ2-5; D may be TRBD2 (5 bases). The DNA end lines up better with TRBJ2-7; the J call may be wrong. Germline CDR1 reads MNHEY; CDR2 reads SVGEGT. The CDR3 is 14 amino acids. CDR3 residues: CASSSGSLSYEQYF. DNA for the CDR3: TGTGCCAGCAGTTCGGGATCCCTCTCCTACGAGCAGTACTTC.

This chain joins TRBV27 and TRBJ2-7; the D gene is possibly TRBD1 (5 bases). Germline-derived CDR1 and CDR2 are MNHEY and SMNVEV (reference sequence). The CDR3 contains 16 residues. The V and J ends lost 4 bases and 2 bases respectively, with 18 bases between them. The CDR3 here is CASSSNTQAPPYEQYF. The CDR3, as DNA: TGTGCCAGCAGTTCAAACACACAGGCACCCCCCTACGAGCAGTACTTC.

This sequence joins TRBV2 and TRBJ1-2; weak D call: TRBD1 (5 bases). Trimming removed 3 bases at V and 6 bases at J, with 11 bases between. Looked up from germline, CDR1 is SNHLY and CDR2 is FYNNEI. CDR3 length equals 13 residues. CDR3 DNA sequence: TGTGCCAGCAGTGAGCGGGGGGGGGATGGCTACACCTTC. Amino acid sequence: CASSERGGDGYTF.

This sequence joins TRBV20-1 and TRBJ2-1; D gene unclear. CDR1 DFQATT and CDR2 SNEGSKA come from the germline V gene (reference sequence). This CDR3 contains 11 residues. The V end lost 3 bases, the J end lost 8 bases, and 8 bases lay between the germline ends. The CDR3, as DNA: TGCAGTGCTAGTAAGGGCGATGAGCAGTTCTTC. This translates into CSASKGDEQFF.

Notes on this clonotype: The junction and the germline gene differ at one end; a read error may be behind it. The rearrangement links TRBV23-1 to TRBJ2-7, with 7 bases fitting TRBD2. TRBV23-1 is placed among ORFs of uncertain function. The CDR3 sequence is 16 residues long. The CDR3 is CASTNYRVAGVDEQYF. The CDR3 DNA reads as TGCGCCAGCACCAATTATCGGGTAGCGGGCGTCGACGAGCAGTACTTT.

This clonotype has ten or more counts. The CDR3 DNA follows: TGCGCCAGCAGCTCAAAACAGGGGGCACATGGCTACACCTTC. It specifies CASSSKQGAHGYTF. The V gene is TRBV5-1, the J gene TRBJ1-2; 9 bases are a match to TRBD1. The CDR3 totals 14 residues. Unmatched junction bases numbered 6, after V lost 3 bases and J lost 6 bases. Germline lookup yields CDR1 SGHRS and CDR2 YFSETQ.

This clonotype showed up just a few times. The V gene is TRBV18, the J gene TRBJ2-5; perhaps TRBD2 as D (6 bases). Germline values: CDR1 KGHSH, CDR2 LQKENI. V lost 10 bases and J 2 bases, leaving 17 bases between the germline ends. This CDR3 is 14 amino acids long. The CDR3 protein is CATTRSRGQETQYF. DNA for the CDR3: TGTGCCACCACACGGTCCCGGGGGCAAGAGACCCAGTACTTC. The whole variable domain, filled in from reference TRBV18 and TRBJ2-5, reads NAGVMQNPRHLVRRRGQEARLRCSPMKGHSHVYWYRQLPEEGLKFMVYLQKENIIDESGMPKERFSAEFPKEGPSILRIQQVVRGDSAAYFCATTRSRGQETQYFGPGTRLLVL.

This clonotype has a handful of counts. V gene TRBV12-3 or TRBV12-4 combines with J gene TRBJ1-6, with unresolved D. Trimming took 6 bases from V and 9 from J, leaving 12 bases between them. The CDR3 sequence is 13 residues long. The CDR3: CASSPSLTSPLHF. CDR3 nucleotide sequence: TGTGCCAGCAGCCCAAGTTTAACTTCACCCCTCCACTTT.

The table lists this clonotype with many counts. The genes are TRBV7-8 and TRBJ2-5; TRBD2 matches 14 bases. Germline CDR1 reads SGHVS; CDR2 reads FQNEAQ. The CDR3 spans 17 residues. V was clipped by 6 bases and J by 2 bases; unmatched bases: 8. CDR3 loop: CASRRIRTSGRQETQYF. DNA of the CDR3: TGTGCCAGCAGGAGGATCCGGACTAGCGGGAGGCAAGAGACCCAGTACTTC.

This clonotype has only a few counts. The rearrangement joins TRBV18 to TRBJ1-6; D uncertain. V gave up 4 bases and J gave up 5 bases, with 12 bases separating them. The CDR3 extends over 15 amino acids. Germline assignment: CDR1 KGHSH and CDR2 LQKENI. The CDR3 DNA reads TGTGCCAGCTCACTCACGACGGGAGATAATTCACCCCTCCACTTT. This translates into CASSLTTGDNSPLHF.

This clonotype came up many times. The chain's CDR3 is CASSPRPPQDSSGANVLTF. The CDR3 DNA follows: TGTGCCAGCAGTCCAAGACCCCCACAGGATTCCTCTGGGGCCAACGTCCTGACTTTC. The chain employs TRBV12-3 or TRBV12-4 and TRBJ2-6; possible D gene TRBD1, 5 bases. This CDR3 is 19 amino acids long. Trimming removed 5 bases from V and 0 bases from J, with 20 bases in between.

The CDR3 coding sequence is TGCGCCAGCTCAATGACTAGCGGGGGGTCCACAGATACGCAGTATTTT. Its translation: CASSMTSGGSTDTQYF. This chain joins TRBV5-1 and TRBJ2-3; 13 bases map to TRBD2. This CDR3 has 16 residues. Germline lookup yields CDR1 SGHRS and CDR2 YFSETQ. V gave up 7 bases and J gave up 2 bases; unmatched junction bases: 7.

The chain employs TRBV20-1 and TRBJ2-7; no reliable D call. The V gene lost 2 bases and the J gene lost 9 bases, with 11 bases spanning the gap. The CDR3 extends over 11 amino acids. The germline CDR1 and CDR2 sequences are DFQATT and SNEGSKA (reference sequence). This chain's CDR3 is CSARPGEAQYF. CDR3 nucleotide sequence: TGCAGTGCTAGACCGGGCGAGGCGCAGTACTTC.